This T cell receptor (beta chain) was profiled in a study of cytomegalovirus exposure and HLA in healthy donors. Study-wide results and limits: In a later analysis, a missense DCLRE1C variant was linked to TCR beta V- and J-gene trimming. Some V segments (TRBV6-2 and TRBV6-3 among them) were excluded as indistinguishable. Accurate prediction of most subjects' HLA-A and HLA-B alleles from TCR beta sequences was reported.

V was clipped by 9 bases and J by 5 bases, with 18 bases between them. CDR3 size: 14 residues. The germline V gene has CDR1 LGHNT and CDR2 FRNRAP. As to this clone: Its antigen is not identified.

It was with 60 Vbeta and 13 Jbeta primers that the PCR ran. Some clones are missing from TCRdb's copy, which holds only in-frame ones; the method was immunoSEQ multiplex PCR. The sample has approximately 90,000 clones, approximately 81% seen once. This TCR was sampled from a man aged 35 to 55 in good health and CMV-seropositive. The V call is TRBV12-5, the J call TRBJ2-3; TRBD2 is a possible D gene (6 bases). Sequencing used PBMCs. The CDR3 is CASYFGGQGDTQYF. For the CDR3, the DNA is TGTGCTAGCTATTTCGGAGGGCAGGGAGATACGCAGTATTTT.